The 2 T cell receptor beta chains reported below all come from one sample, sequenced in a study of blood T cell repertoires in COVID-19. The table came from immunoSEQ multiplex PCR; TCRdb's copy has only in-frame clones and leaves some out. The data hold roughly 180,000 clones, with about 85% observed a single time. Sequenced material: peripheral blood. These receptor sequences come from a woman aged 45-65 years with COVID-19, enrolled during active disease.

The V gene is TRBV12-3 or TRBV12-4, the J gene TRBJ1-5, with D uncertain. The V and J ends lost 5 bases and 6 bases respectively, with 8 bases between them. This CDR3 is built from 12 residues. The CDR3 DNA reads TGTGCCAGCAGTCGCCACGGTCAGCCCCAGCATTTT. This translates into CASSRHGQPQHF.

The chain carries TRBV6-2 or TRBV6-3 and TRBJ2-7; no firm D call. V lost 3 bases to trimming and J lost 2 bases, with 17 bases between them. This CDR3 comprises 16 residues. CDR1 and CDR2 (germline): MNHEY, SVGEGT. The CDR3 here is CASSYSVYLQTYEQYF. The CDR3 DNA follows: TGTGCCAGCAGTTATTCCGTTTACTTGCAAACCTACGAGCAGTACTTC.